This entry lists 13 T cell receptor beta chains sequenced from one sample in a study of CD8+ T cells in alopecia areata. Reverse transcription of extracted RNA yielded cDNA, which provided the sequencing template. The data were produced by immunoSEQ multiplex PCR, yet TCRdb's version contains in-frame clones alone and is incomplete. The sample carries over 85,000 clones, 41% recorded once. Source material: CD4+ T cells sorted from blood. These receptors were collected from a human donor with alopecia areata.

The chain is built from TRBV5-1 and TRBJ1-2; 7 bases fit TRBD1. CDR3 size: 14 residues. Germline CDR1 is SGHRS and CDR2 is YFSETQ. The V segment lost 0 bases and the J segment 2 bases; nucleotides outside the gene matches: 1. In DNA form, the CDR3 reads TGCGCCAGCAGCTTGGTGGGACAGAACTATGGCTACACCTTC. Translated, it gives CASSLVGQNYGYTF.

The chain links TRBV27 to TRBJ2-3, with TRBD2 matching 14 bases. The CDR3 runs to 17 residues. V gave up 6 bases and J gave up 0 bases; unmatched junction bases: 5. CDR1 and CDR2 from the germline V gene are MNHEY and SMNVEV (reference sequence). The CDR3 protein is CASRGLAGDISTDTQYF. The DNA for the CDR3 is TGTGCCAGCAGGGGACTAGCGGGGGATATAAGCACAGATACGCAGTATTTT.

This chain links TRBV30 with TRBJ1-2; no clear D. CDR3 length: 12 residues. V was clipped by 4 bases and J by 4 bases, with 10 bases between them. The germline V gene encodes CDR1 GTSNPN and CDR2 SVGIG (reference sequence). The CDR3 region has the DNA TGTGCCTGGAATGGGGTTGGCTATGGCTACACCTTC. Protein sequence: CAWNGVGYGYTF. Complete variable domain (other parts from reference TRBV30 and TRBJ1-2): SQTIHQWPATLVQPVGSPLSLECTVEGTSNPNLYWYRQAAGRGLQLLFYSVGIGQISSEVPQNLSASRPQDRQFILSSKKLLLSDSGFYLCAWNGVGYGYTFGSGTRLTVV.

This clone was seen more than once but under ten times. In nucleotides, the CDR3 is TGTGCCAGCAGCTTAGGCTTTCAGCCCCAGCATTTT. This codes for CASSLGFQPQHF. The V gene is TRBV7-9, the J gene TRBJ1-5, with D unresolved. The CDR3 covers 12 residues. Trimming removed 1 base at V and 6 bases at J, with 4 bases between. Per germline, CDR1 SEHNR and CDR2 FQNEAQ (reference sequence).

This clone occurred a few times. J is TRBJ1-5 and V is TRBV28; possible D gene TRBD1, 6 bases. The CDR3 has 15 residues. V was shortened by 6 bases and J by 4 bases, with 16 bases between the two germline ends. Germline V gene lookup returns CDR1 MDHEN and CDR2 SYDVKM. CDR3 residues: CASSSHRQVNQPQHF. CDR3 sequence (DNA): TGTGCCAGCAGCTCACATAGACAGGTAAATCAGCCCCAGCATTTT.

V gene TRBV7-9 combines with J gene TRBJ1-2; D gene ambiguous. The CDR3 spans 12 residues. V lost 1 base and J 2 bases, leaving 2 bases between the germline ends. Germline V lookup: CDR1 SEHNR, CDR2 FQNEAQ (reference sequence). CDR3 DNA: TGTGCCAGCAGCTTAGACAACTATGGCTACACCTTC. This codes for CASSLDNYGYTF.

This sequence joins TRBV4-1 and TRBJ1-4; D gene ambiguous. This CDR3 is built from 12 residues. The germline V and J ends were trimmed by 1 base and 13 bases, with 10 bases remaining between them. Germline values: CDR1 MGHRA, CDR2 YSYEKL. The CDR3 sequence is CASSQGPVSLFF. The CDR3 DNA sequence: TGCGCCAGCAGCCAAGGCCCCGTTTCACTGTTTTTT.

This rearrangement joins TRBV20-1 to TRBJ2-3; D is unclear. The CDR3 extends over 10 amino acids. V dropped 7 bases and J dropped 2 bases, with 4 bases sitting between them. The germline V gene encodes CDR1 DFQATT and CDR2 SNEGSKA (reference sequence). The CDR3 DNA follows: TGCAGTGGGATCACAGATACGCAGTATTTT. It is translated as CSGITDTQYF.

This sequence joins TRBV19 and TRBJ2-1; 9 bases align to TRBD1. V trimming: 7 bases; J trimming: 8 bases; junction bases outside the gene matches: 12. Germline assignment: CDR1 LNHDA and CDR2 SQIVND (reference sequence). The CDR3 sequence is 15 residues long. This CDR3 reads CASNFGDRVGHEQFF. The DNA of the CDR3 is TGTGCCAGTAATTTTGGGGACAGGGTTGGGCATGAGCAGTTCTTC.

This clone was seen once. The CDR3 region has the DNA TGCGCCAGCAGCTTGGTCGGGGTGGGCCTGAACACCGGGGAGCTGTTTTTT. Its protein product is CASSLVGVGLNTGELFF. The V and J genes are TRBV5-1 and TRBJ2-2; TRBD2 might be the D (5 bases). CDR3 size: 17 residues. CDR1 and CDR2 (germline): SGHRS, YFSETQ. V was pared by 0 bases and J by 1 base, with 13 bases between.

This clone came up a few times. The chain employs TRBV27 and TRBJ2-1, with TRBD2 matching 13 bases. V shed 6 bases, J shed 4 bases, and the junction held 6 bases outside the gene matches. The CDR3 is 16 residues long. CDR1 and CDR2 (germline): MNHEY, SMNVEV (reference sequence). CDR3 protein: CASSLLAGGFYNEQFF. The CDR3 DNA reads as TGTGCCAGCAGCCTACTAGCGGGGGGGTTTTACAATGAGCAGTTCTTC.

The V call is TRBV5-1, the J call TRBJ2-1, with D possibly matching TRBD2 (6 bases). There are 14 residues in the CDR3. V was cut by 0 bases and J by 5 bases, with 9 bases left in between. Germline-derived CDR1 and CDR2 are SGHRS and YFSETQ. DNA for the CDR3: TGCGCCAGCAGCTTGGGGGAGGCCCACAATGAGCAGTTCTTC. Protein sequence: CASSLGEAHNEQFF.

The CDR3 loop is CSGALGTDTEAFF. For the CDR3, the DNA is TGCAGCGGCGCCCTGGGGACAGACACTGAAGCTTTCTTT. V and J are TRBV29-1 and TRBJ1-1; TRBD1 aligns across 7 bases. The V gene end was trimmed by 7 bases and the J gene end by 3 bases; junction bases not matched to a gene: 8. CDR1 and CDR2 (germline): SQVTM, ANQGSEA. The CDR3 runs 13 residues. Full variable domain (outside the CDR3, taken from reference TRBV29-1 and TRBJ1-1): SAVISQKPSRDICQRGTSLTIQCQVDSQVTMMFWYRQQPGQSLTLIATANQGSEATYESGFVIDKFPISRPNLTFSTLTVSNMSPEDSSIYLCSGALGTDTEAFFGQGTRLTVV.